Listed below are T cell receptor beta chains from one sample, sequenced in a study of T cells in Graves' hyperthyroidism and ophthalmopathy. MiXCR, run by TCRdb on the multiplex PCR reads, gives a single entry per CDR3 protein. The sample lists 490,000 or so distinct CDR3 sequences; approximately 22% were seen once. The sample comprised blood. The source is a woman between 65 and 79 years old with Graves' ophthalmopathy. CDR3s include the opening cysteine and the closing phenylalanine or tryptophan. Each record gives: D gene, V gene, J gene, clone size, CDR3 DNA, CDR3 protein. A D gene is named only where the DNA matches it firmly. Clone sizes are given selectively: once, few, many, or a class where the clone is expanded.

>TRBD1|TRBV3-1|TRBJ1-1|few
TGTGCCAGCGGGACAGGGACCTCTGAAGCTTTCTTT
CASGTGTSEAFF
>NA|TRBV15|TRBJ1-2|once
TGTGCCACCAGCAGAGCCCAGGGCCAAAACTATGGCTACACCTTC
CATSRAQGQNYGYTF
>NA|TRBV11-3|TRBJ2-3|few
TGTGCCAGCAGCTTTAGGGGGACCAGCACAGATACGCAGTATTTT
CASSFRGTSTDTQYF
>NA|TRBV5-1|TRBJ2-3|few
TGCGCCAGCAGAATGCATGGCACAGATACGCAGTATTTT
CASRMHGTDTQYF
>NA|TRBV28|TRBJ2-5|many
TGTGCCAGCAGTCCCCGACCATCCCAAGAGACCCAGTACTTC
CASSPRPSQETQYF
>TRBD2|TRBV7-8|TRBJ2-5|NA
TGTGCCAGCAGCTGGGAATGGGAGGGCCAAGAGACCCAGTACTTC
CASSWEWEGQETQYF
>NA|TRBV30|TRBJ1-2|many
TGTGCCTGGAGTTTCGGGGATTCCTATGGCTACACCTTC
CAWSFGDSYGYTF
>TRBD1|TRBV28|TRBJ1-2|few
TGTGCCAGCATGTGGGGACAGAACTATGGCTACACCTTC
CASMWGQNYGYTF
>NA|TRBV2|TRBJ1-2|many
TGTGCCAGCAGTGAAGTGGGGTCGGGAGGCTACACCTTC
CASSEVGSGGYTF
>NA|TRBV25-1|TRBJ1-2|few
TGTGCCAGCATGCCCACAGGGTGGGGGTATGGCTACACCTTC
CASMPTGWGYGYTF
>NA|TRBV10-3|TRBJ1-1|NA
TGTGCCATCAGTGATCTATTCAGGGGAAGCGCTGAAGCTCTCTTT
CAISDLFRGSAEALF
>NA|TRBV7-8|TRBJ2-3|many
TGTGCCAGCAGCTTAGTTGGATCACGCACAGATACGCAGTATTTT
CASSLVGSRTDTQYF
>NA|TRBV2|TRBJ2-1|many
TGTGCCAGCAGTGACCCCGACGATGAGCAGTTCTTC
CASSDPDDEQFF
>NA|TRBV5-4|TRBJ2-5|few
TGTGCCAGCAGCTTGCAGGACGGTCGAAAGACCCAGTACTTC
CASSLQDGRKTQYF
>TRBD2|TRBV2|TRBJ2-1|few
TGTGCCAGCAGTGAAGCCTTAGCGGGAGTCGGGGAGTTCTTC
CASSEALAGVGEFF
>TRBD2|TRBV28|TRBJ2-5|many
TGTGCCAGCAGTTTCCAGGGAGGGCCTGAGACCCAGTACTTC
CASSFQGGPETQYF
>NA|TRBV28|TRBJ1-1|many
TGTGCCACCCATCTGGGGGACACTGAAGCTTTCTTT
CATHLGDTEAFF
>TRBD2|TRBV7-3|TRBJ2-1|NA
TGTGCCAGCAGCCCGGGAGGGACTAGCGGGAGCAATGAGCAGTTCTTC
CASSPGGTSGSNEQFF
>TRBD2|TRBV10-3|TRBJ2-7|few
TGTGCCATCAGCGGGACTAGCGGGAGGAGTAGGTACGAGCAGTACTTC
CAISGTSGRSRYEQYF
>TRBD2|TRBV12-3/TRBV12-4|TRBJ2-1|NA
TGTGCCAGCAGCGGGACTAGCGGGGGAGGTAGCTCCTACAATGAGCGGTTCTTC
CASSGTSGGGSSYNERFF
>NA|TRBV20-1|TRBJ2-5|many
TGCAGTGCGCACAGGGAAGAGACCCAGTACTTC
CSAHREETQYF
>NA|TRBV18|TRBJ1-5|many
TGTGCCAGCTCACCTTGGGGAAAGGATCAGCCCCAGCATTTT
CASSPWGKDQPQHF
>TRBD1|TRBV6-5|TRBJ1-1|NA
TGTGCCAGCAGTTACCCCCCCCTTCTCAGACAGGGGAGGGAAGCTTTCTTT
CASSYPPLLRQGREAFF
>TRBD2|TRBV30|TRBJ2-1|few
TGTGCCTGGGCTAGCGGGAGTGAAAATGAGCAGTTCTTC
CAWASGSENEQFF
>TRBD2|TRBV6-6|TRBJ2-1|few
TGTGCCAGCAGTTACTTAGCGGGAGGGCTTTACAATGAGCAGTTCTTC
CASSYLAGGLYNEQFF
>TRBD2|TRBV5-5|TRBJ2-3|NA
TGTGCCAGCAGCGGAGTAGCGGGAGCTTCGGCAGATACGCAGTATTTT
CASSGVAGASADTQYF
>NA|TRBV3-1|TRBJ1-1|few
TGTGCCAGCAGCCAGGAAAGGGAAACTGAAGCTTTCTTT
CASSQERETEAFF
>TRBD2|TRBV6-6|TRBJ2-1|few
TGTGCCAGCAGTTACATGACTAGCAGATACAATGAGCAGTTCTTC
CASSYMTSRYNEQFF
>NA|TRBV28|TRBJ1-1|many
TGTGCCAGCAGTTTGCGTCTTTCTTGGCAGGTGATGAACACTGAAGCTTTCTTT
CASSLRLSWQVMNTEAFF
>NA|TRBV2|TRBJ1-5|NA
TGTGCCAGCAGTTGGGGGGGGGCAGGGACTGAGCCCCAGCATTTT
CASSWGGAGTEPQHF
>TRBD1|TRBV7-2|TRBJ1-2|NA
TGTGCCAGCAGCTCGACGACAGGGGTCGGGATTTCTAACTATGGCTACACCTTC
CASSSTTGVGISNYGYTF
>NA|TRBV6-5|TRBJ1-5|NA
TGTGCCAGCAGTTACTCGAGCAGCGCCAGCAATCAGCCCCAGCATTTT
CASSYSSSASNQPQHF
>NA|TRBV6-2/TRBV6-3|TRBJ2-3|many
TGTGCCAGCAGCTCCCGTCGGACCTTGGCGACGGATACGCAGTATTTT
CASSSRRTLATDTQYF
>NA|TRBV6-1|TRBJ2-1|few
TGTGCCAGCAGTCGTAGTTTTTCCTACAATGAGCAGTTCTTC
CASSRSFSYNEQFF
>TRBD2|TRBV20-1|TRBJ2-3|few
TGCAGTGTATCCACTAGCGCCTACAGCACAGATACGCAGTATTTT
CSVSTSAYSTDTQYF
>TRBD2|TRBV28|TRBJ2-7|once
TGTGCCACCCTGGGACTACAGGACAATGAGCAGTACTTC
CATLGLQDNEQYF
>TRBD1|TRBV15|TRBJ2-2|few
TGTGCCACCAGCGCTCAGGGGGCGCTTTACACCGGGGAGCTGTTTTTT
CATSAQGALYTGELFF
>TRBD2|TRBV10-2|TRBJ2-7|NA
TGCGCCAGCAGGACGGGAGGGGAAGAGCAGTACTTC
CASRTGGEEQYF
>TRBD2|TRBV20-1|TRBJ2-1|many
TGCAGTGCTAGCCGGACTAGCGGGACGTACAATGAGCAGTTCTTC
CSASRTSGTYNEQFF
>NA|TRBV6-1|TRBJ2-7|NA
TGTGCCAGCAGTTATGGGGCAGACTACGAGCAGTACTTC
CASSYGADYEQYF
>NA|TRBV18|TRBJ1-4|NA
TGTGCCAGCTCACCTAACGGCCTTGCCGCTGAAAAACTGTTTTTT
CASSPNGLAAEKLFF
>NA|TRBV2|TRBJ1-1|NA
TGTGCCAGCAGTCCCAGGGGTACCATCTCCGAAGCTTTCTTT
CASSPRGTISEAFF